This T cell receptor (beta chain) appears in the sequencing data of a study of PD-L1 blockade in urothelial cancer. The wider study: Patients, treated from 2014 onward, received atezolizumab 1,200 mg intravenously every 3 weeks. Typically, measured as a median, blood samples had approximately 130,000 T cells.

Overall study results and limits: Below-median pretreatment blood TCR clonality predicted better survival.

The time point: pretreatment peripheral blood. Each individual provided 1 to 8 samples (taken pretreatment and on-treatment). As concerns this clone: The target antigen is unknown.

TCRdb's copy holds only in-frame clones and misses some; the assay was immunoSEQ multiplex PCR. The top ten clones hold around 15% of a sample with 35,000 to 50,000 clones, approximately 80% of them seen once. Sequencing used PBMCs, obtained around atezolizumab (anti-PD-L1) treatment. The TCR sequence derives from a man in his sixties with urothelial cancer.

The CDR3 DNA sequence: TGTGCCAGCAGCGTAGCGGCAGGCGTAATCTACGAGCAGTACTTC. It specifies CASSVAAGVIYEQYF. V is TRBV9 and J is TRBJ2-7; D remains ambiguous. Germline V gives CDR1 SGDLS, CDR2 YYNGEE. The germline V and J ends were trimmed by 0 bases and 3 bases, with 13 bases remaining between them. CDR3 length: 15 residues.